These 5 T cell receptor beta chains originate from one sample sequenced in a study of blood T cell repertoires in COVID-19. TCRdb's copy holds only in-frame clones and misses some; the assay was immunoSEQ multiplex PCR. The table includes over 70,000 clones, approximately 86% detected once. Sequences were obtained from peripheral blood. The receptors here all came from a human donor in a cohort sampled during active COVID-19.

The V call is TRBV6-2 or TRBV6-3, the J call TRBJ2-7; D is unclear. Trimming took off 0 bases at V and 2 bases at J, with 14 bases between the two ends. CDR1 is MNHEY and CDR2 is SVGEGT in the germline V gene. CDR3 length: 16 amino acids. The CDR3 nucleotides read TGTGCCAGCAGTTACTCTACTGGAGCAACCCCCTACGAGCAGTACTTC. Translated, it gives CASSYSTGATPYEQYF.

This sequence joins TRBV4-3 and TRBJ2-7, with a weak D call TRBD1 (5 bases). With 1 base removed from V and 2 bases from J, the gap between germline ends came to 12 bases. The CDR3 extends over 15 amino acids. Germline loops: CDR1 LGHNA, CDR2 YSLEER. The CDR3 coding sequence is TGCGCCAGCAGCCAAGGTGCAGGGCTCACCTACGAGCAGTACTTC. Its protein is CASSQGAGLTYEQYF.

Comment on this clone: The junction differs from germline at one of its ends, possibly a read error. This chain joins TRBV11-2 and TRBJ2-5; 9 positions agree with TRBD2. In germline, CDR1 is SGHAT, CDR2 FQNNGV. This CDR3 has 12 residues. CDR3 sequence reads: CASSLLASGTDF. The CDR3 region has the DNA TGTGCCAGCAGCTTATTGGCTAGCGGGACGGACTTC.

The chain joins TRBV19 to TRBJ2-3, with D possibly TRBD2 on 6 matching bases. The CDR3 spans 14 residues. V lost 5 bases and J lost 3, with 12 bases in between. Germline V lookup: CDR1 LNHDA, CDR2 SQIVND (reference sequence). CDR3 protein: CASSGGANTDTQYF. The CDR3 coding sequence is TGTGCCAGTAGTGGAGGGGCAAATACAGATACGCAGTATTTT.

V is TRBV28 and J is TRBJ2-7, with TRBD2 matching 8 bases. The CDR3 runs 14 residues. The ends lost 2 bases at V and 7 bases at J; junction bases unmatched: 7. Germline values: CDR1 MDHEN, CDR2 SYDVKM. In nucleotides, the CDR3 is TGTGCCAGCAGTTTAGGCAGGGCGGGGGGAGAGCAGTACTTC. Translating gives CASSLGRAGGEQYF.